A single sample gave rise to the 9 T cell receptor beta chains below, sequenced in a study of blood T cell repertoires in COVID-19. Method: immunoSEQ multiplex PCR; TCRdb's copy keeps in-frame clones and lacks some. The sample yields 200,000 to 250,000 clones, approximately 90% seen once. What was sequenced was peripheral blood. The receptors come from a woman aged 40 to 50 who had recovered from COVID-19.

The CDR3, as DNA: TGCAGCGCGCTAGCTGGAAACACCATATATTTT. This sequence encodes CSALAGNTIYF. V gene TRBV29-1 combines with J gene TRBJ1-3; D call uncertain. Trimming removed 7 bases at V and 2 bases at J, with 6 bases between. This CDR3 contains 11 residues. In germline, CDR1 is SQVTM, CDR2 ANQGSEA.

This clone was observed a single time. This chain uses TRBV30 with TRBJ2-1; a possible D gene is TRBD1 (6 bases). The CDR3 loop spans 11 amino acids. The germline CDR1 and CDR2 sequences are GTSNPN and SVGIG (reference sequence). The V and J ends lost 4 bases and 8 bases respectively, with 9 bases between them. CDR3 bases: TGTGCCTGGACAGGGGCAGATGAGCAGTTCTTC. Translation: CAWTGADEQFF.

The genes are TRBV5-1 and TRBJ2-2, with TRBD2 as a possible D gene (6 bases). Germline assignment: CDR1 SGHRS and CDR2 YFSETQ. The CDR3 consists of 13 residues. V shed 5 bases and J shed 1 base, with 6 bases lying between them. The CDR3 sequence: CASRGGNTGELFF. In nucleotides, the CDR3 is TGCGCCAGCAGGGGGGGGAACACCGGGGAGCTGTTTTTT.

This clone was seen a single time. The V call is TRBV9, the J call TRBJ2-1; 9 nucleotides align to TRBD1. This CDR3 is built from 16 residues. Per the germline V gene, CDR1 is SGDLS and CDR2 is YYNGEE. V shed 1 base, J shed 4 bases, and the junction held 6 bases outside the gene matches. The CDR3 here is CASSVNTGGAYNEQFF. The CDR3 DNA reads TGTGCCAGCAGCGTAAACACAGGGGGCGCGTACAATGAGCAGTTCTTC.

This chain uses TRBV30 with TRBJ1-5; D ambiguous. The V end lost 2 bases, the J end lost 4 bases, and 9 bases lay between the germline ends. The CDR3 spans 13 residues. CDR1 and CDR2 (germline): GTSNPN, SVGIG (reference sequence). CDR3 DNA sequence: TGTGCCTGGAGTCCAGGCCCTAATCAGCCCCAGCATTTT. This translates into CAWSPGPNQPQHF.

The CDR3, as DNA: TGTGCCAGCAGATCTGTAGGAACCGGGGGACAGGGGAACACCGGGGAGCTGTTTTTT. Its translation is CASRSVGTGGQGNTGELFF. This sequence joins TRBV27 and TRBJ2-2, with 9 bases identical to TRBD1. This CDR3 comprises 19 residues. The germline V gene encodes CDR1 MNHEY and CDR2 SMNVEV (reference sequence). Trimming removed 6 bases from V and 1 base from J; junction bases left unmatched: 15.

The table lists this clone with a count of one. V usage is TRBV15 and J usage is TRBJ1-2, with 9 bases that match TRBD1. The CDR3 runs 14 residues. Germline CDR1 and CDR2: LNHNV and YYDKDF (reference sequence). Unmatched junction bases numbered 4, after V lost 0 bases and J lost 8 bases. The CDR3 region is CATSRDLGTGGYTF. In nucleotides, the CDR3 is TGTGCCACCAGCAGAGATCTCGGGACAGGGGGCTACACCTTC.

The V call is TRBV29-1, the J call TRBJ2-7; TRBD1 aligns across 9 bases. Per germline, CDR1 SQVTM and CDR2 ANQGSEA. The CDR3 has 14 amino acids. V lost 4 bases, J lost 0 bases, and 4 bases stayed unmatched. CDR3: CSVAGTGSSYEQYF. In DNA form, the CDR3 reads TGCAGCGTTGCCGGGACAGGGAGCTCCTACGAGCAGTACTTC.

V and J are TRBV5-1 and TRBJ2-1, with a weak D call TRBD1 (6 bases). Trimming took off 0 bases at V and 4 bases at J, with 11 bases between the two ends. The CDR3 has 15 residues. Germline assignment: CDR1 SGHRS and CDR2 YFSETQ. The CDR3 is CASSLAGTPYNEQFF. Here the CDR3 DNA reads TGCGCCAGCAGCTTGGCCGGGACACCTTACAATGAGCAGTTCTTC.